This entry is about one T cell receptor (beta chain). Time point given: peripheral blood 6 weeks after treatment start. The data derive from a study of PD-L1 blockade in urothelial cancer. A spike-in of synthetic TCR analog templates was added to each PCR. Data came from immunoSEQ multiplex PCR; TCRdb stores just in-frame clones and leaves some out. The sample lists about 130,000 clones; around 88% were seen once. J lost 6 bases, V lost 6 bases, and 2 bases had no gene match. CDR3 length: 12 residues. CDR1 and CDR2 (germline): MDHEN, SYDVKM. The clonotype originates from a man aged 50-60 years with urothelial cancer. The source was PBMCs, collected around atezolizumab (anti-PD-L1) treatment. V usage is TRBV28 and J usage is TRBJ2-1, with TRBD2 identical over 7 bases. The CDR3 DNA is TGTGCCAGCAGCCGCGGGGGCAATGAGCAGTTCTTC. Its protein product is CASSRGGNEQFF.